These T cell receptor beta chains were read from a single sample in a study of blood T cell repertoires in COVID-19. Sequenced by immunoSEQ multiplex PCR; TCRdb stores in-frame clones only, minus some. The sample carries roughly 220,000 clones, 82% recorded once. Sequencing used PBMCs or T cells enriched from blood (not recorded which). All receptors derive from a man aged 35-49 years who had recovered from COVID-19. The CDR3 runs from the conserved cysteine through the conserved F or W. A D gene is named only where the DNA matches it firmly. Size values are once, few and many counts, or a class for expanded clones, and some rows have none.

j_call,d_call,clone_size,v_call,cdr3_nt,cdr3_aa
TRBJ2-1,TRBD2,.,TRBV10-3,TGTGCCATCAGCACCGGACTAGCGGACAATGAGCAGTTCTTC,CAISTGLADNEQFF
TRBJ1-1,.,.,TRBV19,TGTGCCAGTAGCCCGCGGGGAGAGGCTGAAGCTTTCTTT,CASSPRGEAEAFF
TRBJ2-4,TRBD2,.,TRBV7-9,TGTGCCAGCAGCCCAGGGACTAGAGGGTTTCAGTACTTC,CASSPGTRGFQYF
TRBJ2-3,.,.,TRBV24-1,TGTGCCACCAGTGTCCAGGGTAGGGATACGCAGTATTTT,CATSVQGRDTQYF
TRBJ1-6,.,.,TRBV7-8,TGTGCCAGCAGCAATCGACAGGCTCGGGATTCACCCCTCCACTTT,CASSNRQARDSPLHF
TRBJ1-1,TRBD1,.,TRBV3-1/TRBV3-2,TGTGCCAGCAGCCTGGACAGGGGGCGAGCTTTCTTT,CASSLDRGRAFF
TRBJ2-1,TRBD2,.,TRBV2,TGTGCCACGGGACTAGCGGGCGTTAGCTCCTACAATGAGCAGTTCTTC,CATGLAGVSSYNEQFF
TRBJ2-4,.,.,TRBV7-2,TGTGCCAGCAGCTTAGATATGGCGGGAAACATTCAGTACTTC,CASSLDMAGNIQYF
TRBJ2-5,.,once,TRBV5-1,TGCGCCAGCAGCCCTGGGGCGGGGGCCCAAGAGACCCAGTACTTC,CASSPGAGAQETQYF
TRBJ2-5,TRBD1,.,TRBV19,TGTGCCAGTACTACTGGGACAGCCCAAGAGACCCAGTACTTC,CASTTGTAQETQYF
TRBJ2-7,.,.,TRBV6-5,TGTGCCAGCAGATATGCGGAAGGGGGACCCTACGAGCAGTACTTC,CASRYAEGGPYEQYF
TRBJ1-1,.,.,TRBV19,TGTGCCAGTAGTCCCCCGTATCTGAACACTGAAGCTTTCTTT,CASSPPYLNTEAFF
TRBJ2-1,.,.,TRBV6-1,TGTGCCAGCAGTGAGACGCGCGGGACCCCCAAGCGCAATGAGCAGTTCTTC,CASSETRGTPKRNEQFF
TRBJ1-2,TRBD1,.,TRBV10-3,TGTGCCATCAGTGAGGGCCGGGACAGAATTAACTATGGCTACACCTTC,CAISEGRDRINYGYTF
TRBJ1-1,.,.,TRBV6-5,TGTGCCAGCAGTTACGCGGGATTAAAAGCTTTCTTT,CASSYAGLKAFF
TRBJ2-1,TRBD2,.,TRBV2,TGTGCCCTACAGCGGGACTCCTACAATGAGCAGTTCTTC,CALQRDSYNEQFF
TRBJ1-4,.,many,TRBV28,TGTGCCAGCAGGACGCGGCAGGGTGGTGAAAAACTGTTTTTT,CASRTRQGGEKLFF
TRBJ1-6,.,.,TRBV5-1,TGCGCCAGCAGCCCCGCACAGGGATCCTATAATTCACCCCTCCACTTT,CASSPAQGSYNSPLHF
TRBJ2-1,TRBD2,.,TRBV7-2,TGTGCCAGCAGCTTAGGTGTACGAGCGGGAGGGGGCGATGAGCAGTTCTTC,CASSLGVRAGGGDEQFF
TRBJ2-5,TRBD1,.,TRBV11-3,TGTGCCAGCAGCTTGTATGCAGGGGGCGGGGAGACCCAGTACTTC,CASSLYAGGGETQYF
TRBJ2-2,TRBD2,few,TRBV11-3,TGTGCCAGCAGCTTTAGCGGGGGTAACACCGGGGAGCTGTTTTTT,CASSFSGGNTGELFF
TRBJ2-3,TRBD2,.,TRBV3-1/TRBV3-2,TGTGCCAGCAGCCAGGGGACTAGCGGGGGTGCTAGCACAGATACGCAGTATTTT,CASSQGTSGGASTDTQYF
TRBJ2-2,TRBD2,.,TRBV2,TGTGCCAGCAGTCCGCCTGTACAGCGGGAGAACACCGGGGAGCTGTTTTTT,CASSPPVQRENTGELFF
TRBJ2-1,.,few,TRBV30,TGTGCCTGGTCTCAGGGAAATGAGCAGTTCTTC,CAWSQGNEQFF
TRBJ2-7,.,.,TRBV15,TGTGCCACCAGCAGATCGATCGGGACATTGCAGGGATTCTCCTACGAGCAGTACTTC,CATSRSIGTLQGFSYEQYF
TRBJ1-1,.,.,TRBV15,TGTGCCTCCTCCGGGGGGCCGAACACTGAAGCTTTCTTT,CASSGGPNTEAFF
TRBJ1-3,TRBD1,few,TRBV6-5,TGTGCCAGCAGCTCAGGGGGAACCGGAAACACCATATATTTT,CASSSGGTGNTIYF
TRBJ2-1,TRBD2,.,TRBV7-8,TGTGCCAGCAGCTCCCTAGCGGGAGAGGCCTATGAGCAGTTCTTC,CASSSLAGEAYEQFF
TRBJ2-3,TRBD2,.,TRBV5-1,TGCGCCAGCATGCTGACTAGCGGGACTAGCACAGATACGCAGTATTTT,CASMLTSGTSTDTQYF
TRBJ2-3,TRBD2,.,TRBV4-3,TGCGCCAGCAGCCCTAACGCGGGGGGGGCCGGCACAGATACGCAGTATTTT,CASSPNAGGAGTDTQYF
TRBJ2-7,TRBD2,.,TRBV9,TGTGCCAGCAGCGTAGGGACTAGCGGGAGGTACGAGCAGTACTTC,CASSVGTSGRYEQYF
TRBJ2-2,.,.,TRBV12-3/TRBV12-4,TGTGCCAGCAGTTTAGCAGGAGACGGGGAGCTGTTTTTT,CASSLAGDGELFF
TRBJ1-2,.,.,TRBV5-1,TGCGCCAGCAGTTCCGACGGGGGAAGATATGGCTACACCTTC,CASSSDGGRYGYTF
TRBJ1-6,TRBD1,.,TRBV28,TGTGCCAGCAGTTCCGGTTTCGTTCAGGGGGCGCGGAATTCACCCCTCCACTTT,CASSSGFVQGARNSPLHF
TRBJ2-5,.,.,TRBV7-8,TGTGCCAGCAGCTTAGCAGAACAGACCCAAGAGACCCAGTACTTC,CASSLAEQTQETQYF
TRBJ1-2,TRBD1,once,TRBV6-5,TGTGCCAGCAGTTACTCGGGACAGGGTATCTATGGCTACACCTTC,CASSYSGQGIYGYTF
TRBJ2-2,TRBD1,.,TRBV6-2/TRBV6-3,TGTGCCAGCAGCCAGACGGACAGGACCGGGGAGCTGTTTTTT,CASSQTDRTGELFF
TRBJ1-2,.,.,TRBV6-1,TGTGCCAGCAGTGAAGGCGGCCTCTATGGCTACACCTTC,CASSEGGLYGYTF
TRBJ1-3,.,.,TRBV5-1,TGCGCCAGCATGTTAGACTACGCTGGAAACACCATATATTTT,CASMLDYAGNTIYF
TRBJ1-3,TRBD1,.,TRBV28,TGTGCCAGCAGTCAAAGTCCCGGGACAGGGAACGGAAACACCATATATTTT,CASSQSPGTGNGNTIYF
TRBJ2-2,.,.,TRBV28,TGTGCCAGCAGGGAGGTGGGTCCGAGGACCGGGGAGCTGTTTTTT,CASREVGPRTGELFF